The 20 T cell receptor beta chains reported below all come from one sample, sequenced in a study of CD8 T cells in ankylosing spondylitis. MiXCR was run by TCRdb on the 5' RACE reads, yielding one entry per CDR3 protein. The table includes under 35,000 distinct CDR3 sequences, roughly 7.9% detected once. The source material was blood, either unsorted or a sorted T cell fraction (not recorded which). The source is a male donor with ankylosing spondylitis or in good health (not recorded which).

There are many counts of this clonotype. The CDR3 sequence is CSVRGDRERYEQYF. The CDR3 DNA reads as TGCAGCGTTCGAGGGGACAGGGAAAGGTACGAGCAGTACTTC. The V call is TRBV29-1, the J call TRBJ2-7; 9 bases fit TRBD1. Germline V gene lookup returns CDR1 SQVTM and CDR2 ANQGSEA. The CDR3 consists of 14 residues. J was trimmed by 4 bases and V by 5 bases; bases with no gene match: 9.

This clonotype was seen repeatedly, ten times or more. J is TRBJ1-1 and V is TRBV27; the D gene is possibly TRBD1 (6 bases). This CDR3 is built from 13 residues. Germline V CDR1 and CDR2: MNHEY, SMNVEV (reference sequence). V was shortened by 6 bases and J by 3 bases, with 11 bases between the two germline ends. This CDR3 reads CASRQGVYTEAFF. The CDR3 nucleotides read TGTGCCAGCAGACAGGGTGTTTACACTGAAGCTTTCTTT.

This clonotype occurred many times. The V gene is TRBV14, the J gene TRBJ2-6; TRBD2 is a possible D gene (6 bases). Trimming removed 0 bases at V and 1 base at J, with 7 bases between. Germline lookup yields CDR1 SGHDN and CDR2 FVKESK. The CDR3 contains 16 residues. The CDR3 protein is CASSQDAGSGANVLTF. The CDR3 DNA is TGTGCCAGCAGCCAAGATGCGGGGTCTGGGGCCAACGTCCTGACTTTC.

The rearrangement links TRBV3-1 to TRBJ1-1, with TRBD1 identical over 12 bases. The CDR3 has 18 amino acids. Germline V gene sequence: CDR1 LGHDT, CDR2 YNNKEL (reference sequence). V dropped 11 bases and J dropped 2; count of bases not matched to a gene: 18. The CDR3: CACTRRWGQGAKNTEAFF. CDR3 nucleotide sequence: TGTGCCTGCACCCGAAGATGGGGACAGGGGGCGAAAAACACTGAAGCTTTCTTT.

This clonotype appeared many times. J is TRBJ1-1 and V is TRBV5-1; possible D gene TRBD1, 5 bases. Germline V gives CDR1 SGHRS, CDR2 YFSETQ. V shed 0 bases and J shed 6 bases, with 15 bases lying between them. This CDR3 comprises 15 residues. The CDR3 loop is CASSLGDRAPSEAFF. Written as DNA, the CDR3 is TGCGCCAGCAGCTTGGGCGACAGAGCCCCCTCTGAAGCTTTCTTT.

This clonotype was recorded a few times. V gene TRBV18 combines with J gene TRBJ2-1; 9 nucleotides agree with TRBD2. This CDR3 region has 14 residues. From germline, CDR1 is KGHSH and CDR2 LQKENI. V trimming: 2 bases; J trimming: 8 bases; junction bases outside the gene matches: 4. CDR3 sequence reads: CASSPAGGRDEQFF. DNA of the CDR3: TGTGCCAGCTCACCAGCGGGAGGGAGGGATGAGCAGTTCTTC. Together with reference TRBV18 and TRBJ2-1, the CDR3 gives the full variable domain: NAGVMQNPRHLVRRRGQEARLRCSPMKGHSHVYWYRQLPEEGLKFMVYLQKENIIDESGMPKERFSAEFPKEGPSILRIQQVVRGDSAAYFCASSPAGGRDEQFFGPGTRLTVL.

This clonotype was found many times. The chain has TRBV20-1 and TRBJ2-5; 7 positions agree with TRBD2. Germline V lookup: CDR1 DFQATT, CDR2 SNEGSKA (reference sequence). The CDR3 spans 14 residues. Trimming at V came to 1 base and at J to 2 bases, leaving 4 bases not matched to a gene. The CDR3 region is CSARGSGAQETQYF. The CDR3, as DNA: TGCAGTGCTAGAGGAAGCGGGGCACAAGAGACCCAGTACTTC.

This clonotype has ten or more counts. The J gene is TRBJ1-1, the V gene TRBV5-1; D call uncertain. This CDR3 is 14 amino acids long. Germline-derived CDR1 and CDR2 are SGHRS and YFSETQ. Deletions cut 4 bases from V and 4 bases from J, with 14 bases between. CDR3 DNA: TGCGCCAGCAGCCGACCCAGCGAGGGCACTGAAGCTTTCTTT. It translates to CASSRPSEGTEAFF.

This clonotype was seen repeatedly, ten times or more. The DNA for the CDR3 is TGTGCCAGCAGCGTAACGGGGGGCCCCGTCTCTTTCTTT. This translates into CASSVTGGPVSFF. The chain combines TRBV7-2 with TRBJ1-1; the D gene is possibly TRBD1 (6 bases). The V gene's germline CDR1 is SGHTA and CDR2 FQGNSA. This CDR3 has 13 residues. V lost 5 bases and J 12 bases, leaving 19 bases between the germline ends.

This clonotype was detected once. A much larger clone sits a single nucleotide away, making a read error possible. This chain connects TRBV4-2 to TRBJ2-3, with D possibly being TRBD1 (5 bases). The CDR3 length is 13 residues. CDR1 and CDR2 from the germline V gene are LGHNA and YNFKEQ. CDR3 protein: CASSPRLTDMQYF. The DNA of the CDR3 is TGTGCCAGCAGCCCTAGGTTGACAGATATGCAGTATTTT.

At least ten counts were recorded for this clonotype. The chain carries TRBV10-3 and TRBJ2-1; no reliable D call. Trimming removed 5 bases at V and 7 bases at J, with 12 bases between. CDR3 length equals 13 residues. The germline V gene encodes CDR1 ENHRY and CDR2 SYGVKD. As DNA, the CDR3 is TGTGCCATCAGTCCCGCTCAACGAAATGAGCAGTTCTTC. Translated, it gives CAISPAQRNEQFF.

In its sample, this clonotype was seen many times. The chain is built from TRBV12-3 or TRBV12-4 and TRBJ2-3; D call uncertain. V was clipped by 2 bases and J by 5 bases, with 8 bases between them. There are 13 residues in the CDR3. The chain's CDR3 is CASSLLAQDTQYF. The CDR3 coding sequence is TGTGCCAGCAGTTTATTGGCCCAAGATACGCAGTATTTT.

This clonotype was counted many times. The V call is TRBV6-2 or TRBV6-3, the J call TRBJ2-1, with D perhaps TRBD2 (7 bases). CDR3 length equals 14 residues. The germline V gene encodes CDR1 MNHEY and CDR2 SVGEGT. Trimming shortened V by 4 bases and J by 5 bases, and 12 bases separated the two germline ends. This CDR3 reads CASSFGGGHNEQFF. The CDR3 coding sequence is TGTGCCAGCAGTTTTGGCGGGGGCCACAATGAGCAGTTCTTC.

This clonotype was recorded many times. The rearrangement uses TRBV5-6 and TRBJ2-3; D is uncertain. Trimming shortened V by 2 bases and J by 8 bases, and 18 bases separated the two germline ends. The CDR3 spans 15 residues. Per the germline V gene, CDR1 is SGHDT and CDR2 is YYEEEE. The CDR3 DNA follows: TGTGCCAGCAGCTTTACCGTTAAAGTTATCGGTACGCAGTATTTT. As protein: CASSFTVKVIGTQYF.

This clonotype has ten or more counts. The V and J genes are TRBV3-1 and TRBJ2-1; perhaps TRBD2 as D (6 bases). Trimming took 1 base from V and 6 from J, leaving 13 bases between them. Per the germline V gene, CDR1 is LGHDT and CDR2 is YNNKEL (reference sequence). The length of the CDR3 is 15 residues. CDR3 DNA sequence: TGTGCCAGCAGCCAAGGGGCGGGATCCGGCAATGAGCAGTTCTTC. Protein sequence: CASSQGAGSGNEQFF.

This clonotype was counted many times. This chain joins TRBV20-1 and TRBJ2-2, with a weak D call TRBD2 (6 bases). Germline V gene lookup returns CDR1 DFQATT and CDR2 SNEGSKA (reference sequence). Trimming removed 7 bases at V and 0 bases at J, with 9 bases between. The CDR3 runs to 13 residues. The CDR3 spells CSVAVSNTGELFF. The DNA for the CDR3 is TGCAGTGTAGCGGTTTCGAACACCGGGGAGCTGTTTTTT.

Ten or more counts support this clonotype. This chain connects TRBV18 to TRBJ2-2, with 9 bases aligning to TRBD1. The CDR3 extends over 18 amino acids. The germline CDR1 and CDR2 sequences are KGHSH and LQKENI. V gave up 6 bases and J gave up 6 bases; unmatched junction bases: 17. In nucleotides, the CDR3 is TGTGCCAGCTCTGCCTCCCGGTTCGGGACAGGGTCGTCCGGGGAGCTGTTTTTT. Amino acid sequence: CASSASRFGTGSSGELFF.

This clonotype was counted at least ten times. The rearrangement joins TRBV10-3 to TRBJ1-5, with 7 bases aligning to TRBD1. Germline V gene sequence: CDR1 ENHRY, CDR2 SYGVKD. V lost 2 bases, J lost 5 bases, and 9 bases stayed unmatched. The CDR3 has 16 residues. CDR3 nucleotides: TGTGCCATCAGTGAGGGGATGACAGGGTGGGATCAGCCCCAGCATTTT. It yields the protein CAISEGMTGWDQPQHF.

The sample holds many counts of this clonotype. This sequence joins TRBV7-9 and TRBJ2-1; D may be TRBD1 (7 bases). The CDR3 runs 16 residues. Germline V CDR1 and CDR2: SEHNR, FQNEAQ (reference sequence). With 5 bases removed from V and 6 bases from J, the gap between germline ends came to 20 bases. The CDR3 is CASSPIAGQLTNEQFF. For the CDR3, the DNA is TGTGCCAGCAGCCCAATCGCGGGACAGCTAACCAATGAGCAGTTCTTC.

The chain joins TRBV7-9 to TRBJ2-1, with a possible D match to TRBD2 (6 bases). Looked up from germline, CDR1 is SEHNR and CDR2 is FQNEAQ (reference sequence). The length of the CDR3 is 16 residues. V gave up 0 bases and J gave up 2 bases, with 11 bases separating them. Written as DNA, the CDR3 is TGTGCCAGCAGCTTAGCGCTGGGGGGAGCCTACAATGAGCAGTTCTTC. It specifies CASSLALGGAYNEQFF.